What follows describes a single T cell receptor beta chain. Its antigen is not identified. The data are from a study of blood T cells in healthy people across ages. General study points: Versus aged donors, long-lived donors had higher diversity and more naive CD4+ cells.

Next came a second PCR, run for about 6 to 11 cycles, which used a sample-barcoded 5' primer along with a J-beta primer mix. No fewer than 3 million CDR3-containing paired-end reads came from each sample. MiXCR was run by TCRdb on the 5' RACE reads, yielding one entry per CDR3 protein. The sample holds under 1,000,000 distinct CDR3 sequences, around 50% seen once. The study isolated at least 7 million PBMCs from each sample. Sequenced sample: blood. The TCR originated in an older man in good health.

The CDR3 region is CASSQKAGGPTDTQYF. The DNA of the CDR3 is TGTGCCAGCAGCCAGAAAGCGGGGGGCCCCACAGATACGCAGTATTTT. The chain joins TRBV3-1 to TRBJ2-3; TRBD2 matches 9 bases. This CDR3 has 16 amino acids. Germline V CDR1 and CDR2: LGHDT, YNNKEL (reference sequence). V was pared by 3 bases and J by 2 bases, with 6 bases of the junction left unmatched.